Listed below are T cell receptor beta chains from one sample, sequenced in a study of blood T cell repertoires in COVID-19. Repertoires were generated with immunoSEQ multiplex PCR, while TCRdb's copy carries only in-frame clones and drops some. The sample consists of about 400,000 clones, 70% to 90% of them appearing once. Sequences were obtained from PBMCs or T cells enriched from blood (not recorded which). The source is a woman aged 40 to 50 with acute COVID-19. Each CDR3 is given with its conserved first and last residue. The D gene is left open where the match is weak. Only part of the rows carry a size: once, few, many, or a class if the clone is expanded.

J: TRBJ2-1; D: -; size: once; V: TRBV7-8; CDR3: CASSLGHSNNEQFF; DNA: TGTGCCAGCAGCTTAGGACATTCGAACAATGAGCAGTTCTTC
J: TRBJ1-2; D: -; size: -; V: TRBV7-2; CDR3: CASSLASGNGYTF; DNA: TGTGCCAGCAGCTTAGCGTCGGGAAATGGCTACACCTTC
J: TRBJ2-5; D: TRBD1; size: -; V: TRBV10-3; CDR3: CAISADRAWETQYF; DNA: TGTGCCATCAGTGCCGACAGGGCTTGGGAGACCCAGTACTTC
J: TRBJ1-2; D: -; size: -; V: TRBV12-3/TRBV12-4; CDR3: CASSLVTHYGYTF; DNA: TGTGCCAGCAGTTTAGTTACACACTATGGCTACACCTTC
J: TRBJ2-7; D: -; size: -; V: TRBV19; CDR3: CASSFNWAGSYEQYF; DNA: TGTGCCAGTAGCTTTAACTGGGCGGGCTCCTACGAGCAGTACTTC
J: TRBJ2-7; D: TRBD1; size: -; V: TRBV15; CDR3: CATSRQGALPYEQYF; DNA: TGTGCCACCAGCAGACAGGGGGCCCTACCCTACGAGCAGTACTTC
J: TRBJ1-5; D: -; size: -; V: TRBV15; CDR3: CATSRDPVVLSNQPQHF; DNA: TGTGCCACCAGCAGAGATCCGGTAGTTCTTAGCAATCAGCCCCAGCATTTT
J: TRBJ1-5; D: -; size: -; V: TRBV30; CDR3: CAWSRGLSNQPQHF; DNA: TGTGCCTGGAGTAGGGGACTGTCCAATCAGCCCCAGCATTTT
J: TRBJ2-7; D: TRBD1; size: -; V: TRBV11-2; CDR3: CASSFAGQGGGEQYF; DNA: TGTGCCAGCAGCTTTGCTGGACAGGGGGGCGGCGAGCAGTACTTC
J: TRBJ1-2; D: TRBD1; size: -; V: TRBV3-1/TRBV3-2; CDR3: CASSLTSGGFNYGYTF; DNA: TGTGCCAGCAGCCTGACGTCAGGGGGCTTTAACTATGGCTACACCTTC
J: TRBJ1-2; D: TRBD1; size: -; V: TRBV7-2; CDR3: CASSSGSGGGYGYTF; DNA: TGTGCCAGCAGCTCGGGGTCAGGGGGCGGTTATGGCTACACCTTC
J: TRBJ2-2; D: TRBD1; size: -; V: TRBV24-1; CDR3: CATSDRDRGGTGELFF; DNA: TGTGCCACCAGTGACCGGGACAGGGGGGGGACCGGGGAGCTGTTTTTT
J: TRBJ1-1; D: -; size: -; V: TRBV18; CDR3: CASSLLTGGALIEAFF; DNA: TGTGCCAGCTCACTACTTACCGGGGGGGCTCTGATTGAAGCTTTCTTT
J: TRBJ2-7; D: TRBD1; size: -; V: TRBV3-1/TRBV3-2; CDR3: CASAGPRGYEQYF; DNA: TGTGCCAGCGCCGGCCCCAGGGGGTACGAGCAGTACTTC
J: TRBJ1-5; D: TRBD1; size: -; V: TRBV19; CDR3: CASSSIFGTGNNQPQHF; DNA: TGTGCCAGTAGTTCCATCTTCGGGACAGGGAACAATCAGCCCCAGCATTTT
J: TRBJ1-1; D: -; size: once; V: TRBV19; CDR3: CASSPYWNTEAFF; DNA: TGTGCCAGTAGTCCCTATTGGAACACTGAAGCTTTCTTT
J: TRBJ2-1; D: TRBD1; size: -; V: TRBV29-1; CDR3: CSVAGTGSYEQFF; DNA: TGCAGCGTGGCCGGGACAGGGTCGTATGAGCAGTTCTTC
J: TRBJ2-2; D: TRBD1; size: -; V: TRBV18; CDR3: CASSPRVDRGTDTGELFF; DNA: TGTGCCAGCTCACCCCGAGTGGACAGGGGTACGGACACCGGGGAGCTGTTTTTT
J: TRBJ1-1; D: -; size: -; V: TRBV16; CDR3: CASSQRRTVNTEAFF; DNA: TGTGCCAGCAGCCAAAGAAGGACAGTTAACACTGAAGCTTTCTTT
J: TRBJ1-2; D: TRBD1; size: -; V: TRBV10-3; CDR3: CAIRRGQGPSYGYTF; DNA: TGTGCCATCAGAAGAGGACAGGGGCCAAGCTATGGCTACACCTTC
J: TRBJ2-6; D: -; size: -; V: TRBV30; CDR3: CAWSKTGLPSGANVLTF; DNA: TGTGCCTGGAGTAAAACGGGACTCCCCTCTGGGGCCAACGTCCTGACTTTC
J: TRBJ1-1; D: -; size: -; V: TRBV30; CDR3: CAWSVRRPVPLNTEAFF; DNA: TGTGCCTGGAGTGTACGGCGGCCAGTACCCTTGAACACTGAAGCTTTCTTT
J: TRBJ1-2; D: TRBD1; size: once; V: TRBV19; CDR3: CASSPRQGNYGYTF; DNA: TGTGCCAGTAGTCCCAGACAGGGAAACTATGGCTACACCTTC
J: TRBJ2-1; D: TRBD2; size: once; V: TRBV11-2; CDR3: CASSRTSGGAVYNEQFF; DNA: TGTGCCAGCAGCAGGACTAGCGGGGGGGCGGTATACAATGAGCAGTTCTTC
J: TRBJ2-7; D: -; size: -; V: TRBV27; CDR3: CASSVGIGTYEQYF; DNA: TGTGCCAGCTCAGTGGGCATTGGAACCTACGAGCAGTACTTC
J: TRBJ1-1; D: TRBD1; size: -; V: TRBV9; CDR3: CASSRLGQGNTEAFF; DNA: TGTGCCAGCAGCCGCCTGGGACAGGGGAACACTGAAGCTTTCTTT
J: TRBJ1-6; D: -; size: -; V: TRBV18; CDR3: CASSPLGPRGKSDSPLHF; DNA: TGTGCCAGCTCACCACTAGGCCCCCGGGGTAAATCGGATTCACCCCTCCACTTT
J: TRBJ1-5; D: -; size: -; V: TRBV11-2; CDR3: CASSDSSNQPQHF; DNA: TGTGCCAGCAGCGACAGTAGCAATCAGCCCCAGCATTTT
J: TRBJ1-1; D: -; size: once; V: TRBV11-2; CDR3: CASSLAEARRNTEAFF; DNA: TGTGCCAGCTCACTGGCCGAAGCTAGGAGGAACACTGAAGCTTTCTTT
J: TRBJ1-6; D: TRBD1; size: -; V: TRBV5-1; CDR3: CASSLVWQGDNSPLHF; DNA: TGCGCCAGCAGCTTGGTCTGGCAGGGGGATAATTCACCCCTCCACTTT
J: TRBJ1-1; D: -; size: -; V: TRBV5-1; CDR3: CASSPQGGNTEAFF; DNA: TGCGCCAGCAGCCCGCAGGGTGGGAACACTGAAGCTTTCTTT
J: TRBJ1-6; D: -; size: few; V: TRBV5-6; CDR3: CASSLVTGWPNNSPLHF; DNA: TGTGCCAGCAGCTTGGTAACAGGGTGGCCTAATAATTCACCCCTCCACTTT
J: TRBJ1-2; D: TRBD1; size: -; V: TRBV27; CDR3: CASSSTGDSFYRYTF; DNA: TGTGCCAGCAGTTCGACAGGGGACTCCTTCTATCGCTACACCTTC
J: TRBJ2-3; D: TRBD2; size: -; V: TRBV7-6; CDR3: CASSSTSVPSTDTQYF; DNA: TGTGCCAGCAGCTCCACTAGCGTACCTAGCACAGATACGCAGTATTTT
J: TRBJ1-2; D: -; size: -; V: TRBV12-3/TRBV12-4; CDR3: CASNPGLNYGYTF; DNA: TGTGCCAGCAACCCCGGTCTCAACTATGGCTACACCTTC